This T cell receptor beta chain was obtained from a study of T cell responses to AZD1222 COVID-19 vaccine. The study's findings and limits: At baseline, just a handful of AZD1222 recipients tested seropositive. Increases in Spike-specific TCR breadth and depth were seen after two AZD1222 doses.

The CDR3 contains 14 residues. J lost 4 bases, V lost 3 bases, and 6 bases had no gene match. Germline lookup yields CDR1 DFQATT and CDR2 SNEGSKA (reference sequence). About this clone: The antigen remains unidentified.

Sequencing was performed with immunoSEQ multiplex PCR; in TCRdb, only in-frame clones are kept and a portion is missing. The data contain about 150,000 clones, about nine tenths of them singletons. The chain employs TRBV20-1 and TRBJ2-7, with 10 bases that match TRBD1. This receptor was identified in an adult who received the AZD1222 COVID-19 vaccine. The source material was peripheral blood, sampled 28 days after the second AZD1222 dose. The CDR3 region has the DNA TGCAGTGCTAGTAACCGGGACAGGGGTTACGAGCAGTACTTC. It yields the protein CSASNRDRGYEQYF.